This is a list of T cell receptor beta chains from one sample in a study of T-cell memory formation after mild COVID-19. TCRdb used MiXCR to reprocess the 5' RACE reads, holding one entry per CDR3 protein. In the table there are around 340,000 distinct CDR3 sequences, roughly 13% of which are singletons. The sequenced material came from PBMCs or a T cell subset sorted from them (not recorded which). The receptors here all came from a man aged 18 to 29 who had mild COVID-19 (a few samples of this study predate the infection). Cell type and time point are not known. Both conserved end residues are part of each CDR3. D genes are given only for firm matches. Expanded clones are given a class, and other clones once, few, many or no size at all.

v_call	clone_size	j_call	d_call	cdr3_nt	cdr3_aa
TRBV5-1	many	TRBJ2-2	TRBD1	TGCGCCAGCGTCGCCGGGACAGCGAACACCGGGGAGCTGTTTTTT	CASVAGTANTGELFF
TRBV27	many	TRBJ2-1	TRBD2	TGTGCCAGCAGTTTACGGGGGGGCTCCTACAATGAGCAGTTCTTC	CASSLRGGSYNEQFF
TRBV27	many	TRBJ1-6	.	TGTGCCAGCAGTCCGGCAGGGCCGCATTCACCCCTCCACTTT	CASSPAGPHSPLHF
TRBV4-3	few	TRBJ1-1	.	TGCGCCAGCAGCCAAGGTCTGGGGAACACTGAAGCTTTCTTT	CASSQGLGNTEAFF
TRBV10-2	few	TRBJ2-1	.	TGCGCCAGCAGGGTGTCGGATGAGCAGTTCTTC	CASRVSDEQFF
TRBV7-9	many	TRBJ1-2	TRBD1	TGTGCCAGCAGCCCCGGGACAGCTAACTATGGCTACACCTTC	CASSPGTANYGYTF
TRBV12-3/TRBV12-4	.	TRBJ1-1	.	TGTGCCAGCAGTGGGTACGTGGGGCGCGCTGAAGCTTTCTTT	CASSGYVGRAEAFF
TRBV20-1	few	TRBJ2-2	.	TGCAGTGCACCATTACACTATACCGGGGAGCTGTTTTTT	CSAPLHYTGELFF
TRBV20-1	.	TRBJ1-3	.	TGCAGTGCTTCAGGGGTTGGAAACACCATATATTTT	CSASGVGNTIYF
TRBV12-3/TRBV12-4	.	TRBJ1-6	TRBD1	TGTGCCAGCAGTTTAGACTACAGGGGCCCACCCCTCCACTTT	CASSLDYRGPPLHF
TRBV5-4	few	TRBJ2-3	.	TGTGCCAGCAGCTTGGCCGGTGGGTCATACACAGATACGCAGTATTTT	CASSLAGGSYTDTQYF
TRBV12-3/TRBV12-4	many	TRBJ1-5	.	TGTGCCAGCAGTTTGAGGGGTAGCAATCAGCCCCAGCATTTT	CASSLRGSNQPQHF
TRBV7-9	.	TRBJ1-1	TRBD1	TGTGCCAGCAGCGCCCCCGGGACAGCGAACACTGAAGCTTTCTTT	CASSAPGTANTEAFF
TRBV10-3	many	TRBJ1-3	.	TGTGCCATCAGCTTGGACTCTGGAAACACCATATATTTT	CAISLDSGNTIYF
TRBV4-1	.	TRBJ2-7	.	TGCGCCAGCAGCCAAGAGCAGGAGCTTATTTATTACGAGCAGTACTTC	CASSQEQELIYYEQYF
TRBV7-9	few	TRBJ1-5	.	TGTGCCAGCAGCTATGGGCAGCAGCCCCAGCATTTT	CASSYGQQPQHF
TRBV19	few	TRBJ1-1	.	TGTGCCAGTAGTATAGATTTTTGGGGGACTGAAGCTTTCTTT	CASSIDFWGTEAFF
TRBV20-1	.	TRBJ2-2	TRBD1	TGCAGTGCTAGAGCCCGGGACAGGACAAACACCGGGGAGCTGTTTTTT	CSARARDRTNTGELFF
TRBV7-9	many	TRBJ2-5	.	TGTGCCAGCGCCGGGGATCAAGAGACCCAGTACTTC	CASAGDQETQYF
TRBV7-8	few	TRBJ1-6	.	TGTGCCAGCAGCTTAGACAGGGTAGGGAATTCACCCCTCCACTTT	CASSLDRVGNSPLHF
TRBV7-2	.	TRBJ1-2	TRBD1	TGTGCCAGCAGCCTCGGCGGGACAGTAACCTATGGCTACACCTTC	CASSLGGTVTYGYTF
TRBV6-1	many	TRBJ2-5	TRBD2	TGTGCCAGCAGTGAAGTGCGGGGGGGACAAGAGACCCAGTACTTC	CASSEVRGGQETQYF
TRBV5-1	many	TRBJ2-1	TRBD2	TGCGCCAGCAGCCTCTCCGCGGGGGGGTACAATGAGCAGTTCTTC	CASSLSAGGYNEQFF
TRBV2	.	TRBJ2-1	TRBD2	TGTGCCAGCAGTCCCACGGGACTAGCGGGGGGGTACAATGAGCAGTTCTTC	CASSPTGLAGGYNEQFF
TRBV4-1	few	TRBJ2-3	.	TGCGCCAGCAGCCTCCTCAGAGGTAGCACAGATACGCAGTATTTT	CASSLLRGSTDTQYF
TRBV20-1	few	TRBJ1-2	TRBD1	TGCAGTGCTAGAGGCTTCGGACAGGGGGTCTATGGCTACACCTTC	CSARGFGQGVYGYTF
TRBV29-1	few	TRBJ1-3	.	TGCAGCGTTGAAGCTCGCCTCGGGGACACCATATATTTT	CSVEARLGDTIYF
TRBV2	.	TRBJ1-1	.	TGTGCCAGCAGTGAAGGGGTGACGACTGAAGCTTTCTTT	CASSEGVTTEAFF
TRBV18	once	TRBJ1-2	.	TGTGCCAGCTCACCACCGGGCCGCCCTGGCTACACCTTC	CASSPPGRPGYTF
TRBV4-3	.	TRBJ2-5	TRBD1	TGCGCCAGCAGCCAAGATCGGGGAGGGACAGGGGGCTGGGAGACCCAGTACTTC	CASSQDRGGTGGWETQYF
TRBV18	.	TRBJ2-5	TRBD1	TGTGCCAGCTCACCACCCAGGGGGAGAATCCAAGAGACCCAGTACTTC	CASSPPRGRIQETQYF
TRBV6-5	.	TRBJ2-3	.	TGTGCCAGCAGTTACGGACACCCCGGCACAGATACGCAGTATTTT	CASSYGHPGTDTQYF